Listed below are T cell receptor beta chains from one sample, sequenced in a study of blood T cell repertoires in COVID-19. Some clones are missing from TCRdb's copy, which holds only in-frame ones; the method was immunoSEQ multiplex PCR. The table includes approximately 200,000 clones, roughly 88% detected once. The sequencing sample was made of peripheral blood. These receptors originate from a woman aged 25-40 years with acute or convalescent COVID-19. Each CDR3 is given with its conserved first and last residue. The order of the fields is D gene, clone size, J gene, V gene, CDR3 protein, CDR3 DNA. D genes are given only for firm matches. Clone sizes are given selectively: once, few, many, or a class where the clone is expanded.

d_call: NA; clone_size: NA; j_call: TRBJ2-5; v_call: TRBV18; cdr3_aa: CASSPTMEGKTQYF; cdr3_nt: TGTGCCAGCTCACCGACAATGGAAGGAAAGACCCAGTACTTC
d_call: NA; clone_size: once; j_call: TRBJ2-3; v_call: TRBV28; cdr3_aa: CASIWGGGTDTQYF; cdr3_nt: TGTGCCAGCATCTGGGGCGGGGGCACAGATACGCAGTATTTT
d_call: NA; clone_size: few; j_call: TRBJ1-1; v_call: TRBV7-9; cdr3_aa: CASSFTGFGAFF; cdr3_nt: TGTGCCAGCAGCTTCACAGGGTTCGGAGCTTTCTTT
d_call: NA; clone_size: NA; j_call: TRBJ2-1; v_call: TRBV5-1; cdr3_aa: CASSSLTGAGGNEQFF; cdr3_nt: TGCGCCAGCAGCTCCCTTACAGGGGCCGGGGGAAATGAGCAGTTCTTC
d_call: NA; clone_size: NA; j_call: TRBJ2-1; v_call: TRBV6-5; cdr3_aa: CASRIGTLYNEQFF; cdr3_nt: TGTGCCAGCAGGATCGGGACACTCTACAATGAGCAGTTCTTC
d_call: TRBD2; clone_size: NA; j_call: TRBJ2-1; v_call: TRBV27; cdr3_aa: CASSRLAGTNEQFF; cdr3_nt: TGTGCCAGCAGTAGGCTAGCGGGAACCAATGAGCAGTTCTTC
d_call: TRBD1; clone_size: NA; j_call: TRBJ1-2; v_call: TRBV7-9; cdr3_aa: CASSPGQLYGYTF; cdr3_nt: TGTGCCAGCAGCCCGGGACAGCTCTATGGCTACACCTTC
d_call: TRBD1; clone_size: once; j_call: TRBJ2-2; v_call: TRBV5-1; cdr3_aa: CASSSRGQGSTGELFF; cdr3_nt: TGCGCCAGCAGCTCAAGGGGACAGGGGTCGACCGGGGAGCTGTTTTTT
d_call: NA; clone_size: NA; j_call: TRBJ2-3; v_call: TRBV29-1; cdr3_aa: CSAGGIDTQYF; cdr3_nt: TGCAGCGCTGGAGGGATAGATACGCAGTATTTT
d_call: TRBD1; clone_size: few; j_call: TRBJ2-7; v_call: TRBV7-2; cdr3_aa: CASSLATGGHYEQYF; cdr3_nt: TGTGCCAGCAGCTTAGCGACAGGGGGACACTACGAGCAGTACTTC
d_call: TRBD2; clone_size: NA; j_call: TRBJ2-3; v_call: TRBV3-1/TRBV3-2; cdr3_aa: CASSQRGSSQYF; cdr3_nt: TGTGCCAGCAGCCAACGCGGGAGCTCGCAGTATTTT
d_call: TRBD1; clone_size: NA; j_call: TRBJ1-2; v_call: TRBV6-5; cdr3_aa: CASSLGQGVGYTF; cdr3_nt: TGTGCCAGCAGCCTCGGACAGGGAGTCGGCTACACCTTC
d_call: TRBD1; clone_size: NA; j_call: TRBJ1-5; v_call: TRBV2; cdr3_aa: CASGQEYNQPQHF; cdr3_nt: TGTGCCAGCGGACAGGAGTACAATCAGCCCCAGCATTTT
d_call: TRBD2; clone_size: NA; j_call: TRBJ2-5; v_call: TRBV28; cdr3_aa: CASSPLQLAGGAQETQYF; cdr3_nt: TGTGCCAGCAGTCCGCTACAACTAGCGGGAGGGGCCCAAGAGACCCAGTACTTC
d_call: NA; clone_size: few; j_call: TRBJ1-4; v_call: TRBV2; cdr3_aa: CASREGEKLFF; cdr3_nt: TGTGCCAGTCGGGAGGGTGAAAAACTGTTTTTT
d_call: NA; clone_size: NA; j_call: TRBJ2-6; v_call: TRBV7-9; cdr3_aa: CATPQGGENSGRANVLTF; cdr3_nt: TGTGCCACCCCCCAAGGGGGGGAGAACTCTGGTAGGGCCAACGTCCTGACTTTC
d_call: TRBD2; clone_size: once; j_call: TRBJ2-2; v_call: TRBV4-1; cdr3_aa: CASSQEGTSGRGGELFF; cdr3_nt: TGCGCCAGCAGCCAAGAAGGGACTAGCGGGAGGGGCGGGGAGCTGTTTTTT
d_call: NA; clone_size: NA; j_call: TRBJ2-7; v_call: TRBV5-1; cdr3_aa: CASSLAGISYEQYF; cdr3_nt: TGCGCCAGCAGCTTGGCGGGGATTAGCTACGAGCAGTACTTC
d_call: NA; clone_size: NA; j_call: TRBJ2-3; v_call: TRBV29-1; cdr3_aa: CSVNNARGTDTQYF; cdr3_nt: TGCAGCGTCAACAACGCCCGAGGGACAGATACGCAGTATTTT
d_call: NA; clone_size: NA; j_call: TRBJ1-1; v_call: TRBV10-1; cdr3_aa: CASFPPLQGLDTEAFF; cdr3_nt: TGCGCCAGCTTCCCCCCTTTGCAGGGCCTGGACACTGAAGCTTTCTTT
d_call: NA; clone_size: NA; j_call: TRBJ1-4; v_call: TRBV21-1; cdr3_aa: CASSSLMGTYEKLFF; cdr3_nt: TGTGCCAGCAGCTCCCTTATGGGCACCTACGAAAAACTGTTTTTT
d_call: NA; clone_size: once; j_call: TRBJ1-4; v_call: TRBV5-1; cdr3_aa: CASSLVGETSMFF; cdr3_nt: TGCGCCAGCAGCTTGGTAGGGGAAACTTCGATGTTTTTT
d_call: TRBD2; clone_size: NA; j_call: TRBJ2-7; v_call: TRBV5-1; cdr3_aa: CASSLASGISYEQYF; cdr3_nt: TGCGCCAGCAGCTTGGCCAGCGGGATCTCCTACGAGCAGTACTTC
d_call: NA; clone_size: NA; j_call: TRBJ2-2; v_call: TRBV10-3; cdr3_aa: CAIRPPGEANTGELFF; cdr3_nt: TGTGCCATCAGGCCCCCTGGTGAGGCGAACACCGGGGAGCTGTTTTTT
d_call: TRBD2; clone_size: NA; j_call: TRBJ2-1; v_call: TRBV9; cdr3_aa: CASSDSGTSGDSSYNEQFF; cdr3_nt: TGTGCCAGCAGCGACTCCGGGACTAGCGGGGATAGCTCCTACAATGAGCAGTTCTTC
d_call: NA; clone_size: NA; j_call: TRBJ1-1; v_call: TRBV10-2; cdr3_aa: CASSEQVMNTEAFF; cdr3_nt: TGCGCCAGCAGTGAGCAGGTCATGAACACTGAAGCTTTCTTT
d_call: NA; clone_size: few; j_call: TRBJ2-2; v_call: TRBV19; cdr3_aa: CASSNREFTGELFF; cdr3_nt: TGTGCCAGTAGTAACCGGGAATTCACCGGGGAGCTGTTTTTT
d_call: TRBD2; clone_size: NA; j_call: TRBJ2-3; v_call: TRBV5-4; cdr3_aa: CASSPGLAPPYTQYF; cdr3_nt: TGTGCCAGCAGCCCAGGACTAGCGCCTCCCTATACGCAGTATTTT
d_call: NA; clone_size: NA; j_call: TRBJ1-5; v_call: TRBV15; cdr3_aa: CATSRDRVGNQPQHF; cdr3_nt: TGTGCCACCAGCAGAGACAGGGTTGGGAATCAGCCCCAGCATTTT
d_call: NA; clone_size: NA; j_call: TRBJ2-1; v_call: TRBV28; cdr3_aa: CASSSLTGTYYNEQFF; cdr3_nt: TGTGCCAGCAGTTCCCTAACCGGGACTTATTACAATGAGCAGTTCTTC
d_call: NA; clone_size: NA; j_call: TRBJ2-5; v_call: TRBV27; cdr3_aa: CASRTAGQSGETQYF; cdr3_nt: TGTGCCAGCAGGACTGCGGGACAGTCTGGGGAGACCCAGTACTTC
d_call: NA; clone_size: NA; j_call: TRBJ2-3; v_call: TRBV2; cdr3_aa: CASSDDWSTDTQYF; cdr3_nt: TGTGCCAGCAGTGACGACTGGAGCACAGATACGCAGTATTTT
d_call: TRBD2; clone_size: NA; j_call: TRBJ2-2; v_call: TRBV3-1/TRBV3-2; cdr3_aa: CASSPGLVMPGELFF; cdr3_nt: TGTGCCAGCAGCCCAGGACTAGTGATGCCCGGGGAGCTGTTTTTT
d_call: TRBD1; clone_size: NA; j_call: TRBJ1-6; v_call: TRBV28; cdr3_aa: CASSFLTGGASPLHF; cdr3_nt: TGTGCCAGCAGTTTTTTAACAGGGGGCGCGTCACCCCTCCACTTT
d_call: NA; clone_size: NA; j_call: TRBJ1-1; v_call: TRBV9; cdr3_aa: CASSAQANTEAFF; cdr3_nt: TGTGCCAGCAGCGCCCAGGCGAACACTGAAGCTTTCTTT
d_call: TRBD1; clone_size: NA; j_call: TRBJ2-2; v_call: TRBV28; cdr3_aa: CASSTPDRQTGELFF; cdr3_nt: TGTGCCAGCAGTACCCCGGACAGGCAAACCGGGGAGCTGTTTTTT
d_call: NA; clone_size: NA; j_call: TRBJ2-4; v_call: TRBV9; cdr3_aa: CASSVGLAKNIQYF; cdr3_nt: TGTGCCAGCAGCGTAGGGCTAGCCAAAAACATTCAGTACTTC